One and the same sample provided the 17 T cell receptor beta chains below, sequenced in a study of metastatic and nonmetastatic thyroid tumors. TCRdb re-clonotyped the PCR reads through MiXCR. The sample gives roughly 40,000 clones, around 16% of which show up once; 9.9% is in the top ten. Ahead of thyroid surgery, no patient had received treatment of any kind. The sequencing input was tumor tissue. The source is a female donor with papillary thyroid cancer or a benign thyroid nodule (not recorded which). Some clones in this sample may be carry-over from other donors' samples.

This clone was detected only a few times. A much larger clone is a single base away; this may be a read error. The chain recombines TRBV29-1 with TRBJ1-2, with D possibly matching TRBD1 (5 bases). The germline V gene encodes CDR1 SQVTM and CDR2 ANQGSEA. The CDR3 length is 11 residues. The CDR3 spells CIVDGTYGYTF. CDR3 nucleotide sequence: TGCATCGTTGACGGGACCTATGGCTACACCTTC.

Many counts were recorded for this clone. V gene TRBV28 combines with J gene TRBJ1-3; D uncertain. Germline V lookup: CDR1 MDHEN, CDR2 SYDVKM. V was shortened by 1 base and J by 2 bases, with 6 bases between the two germline ends. This CDR3 is built from 14 residues. This chain's CDR3 is CASSLSLTGNTIYF. CDR3 DNA: TGTGCCAGCAGTTTATCTCTCACTGGAAACACCATATATTTT.

The sample holds many counts of this clone. Other DNA sequences in the sample encode the same CDR3. The chain recombines TRBV28 with TRBJ2-1, with D unresolved. This CDR3 has 15 residues. V was pared by 2 bases and J by 6 bases, with 14 bases between. Germline V gene lookup returns CDR1 MDHEN and CDR2 SYDVKM. CDR3 in amino acids: CASSLRVALRNEQFF. CDR3 in DNA: TGTGCCAGCAGTTTACGGGTAGCCCTCCGCAATGAGCAGTTCTTC.

In its sample, this clone was seen many times. J is TRBJ2-7 and V is TRBV19, with D tentatively TRBD1 (6 bases). Germline CDR1 LNHDA, CDR2 SQIVND (reference sequence). The CDR3 totals 14 residues. V was cut by 7 bases and J by 3 bases, with 16 bases left in between. The CDR3 loop is CASTHGRGSYEQYF. As DNA, the CDR3 is TGTGCCAGTACCCATGGCAGGGGAAGCTACGAGCAGTACTTC.

This clone has ten or more counts. The rearrangement joins TRBV3-1 to TRBJ1-2; D gene ambiguous. Germline V gives CDR1 LGHDT, CDR2 YNNKEL (reference sequence). The V and J ends lost 1 base and 6 bases respectively, with 6 bases between them. The CDR3 has 12 amino acids. CDR3 loop: CASSQVGHGYTF. The DNA for the CDR3 is TGTGCCAGCAGCCAAGTTGGTCATGGCTACACCTTC.

This clone was found many times. The chain couples TRBV6-4 to TRBJ2-1; D unclear. The CDR3 consists of 13 residues. Per germline, CDR1 MRHNA and CDR2 SNTAGT. V was clipped by 6 bases and J by 6 bases, with 12 bases between them. The CDR3 sequence: CASSPGPGNEQFF. The CDR3 DNA follows: TGTGCCAGCAGCCCTGGTCCAGGCAATGAGCAGTTCTTC.

This clone is classed as medium-sized. This rearrangement joins TRBV4-1 to TRBJ2-7, with 8 positions matching TRBD1. The CDR3 is made up of 14 amino acids. Germline V gene sequence: CDR1 MGHRA, CDR2 YSYEKL. The V gene end was trimmed by 4 bases and the J gene end by 5 bases; junction bases not matched to a gene: 7. The CDR3 sequence is CASSLAGTGDEQYF. For the CDR3, the DNA is TGCGCCAGCAGCCTCGCCGGGACAGGAGACGAGCAGTACTTC.

This clone occurred many times. This chain links TRBV15 with TRBJ1-1; unclear D gene. V lost 5 bases to trimming and J lost 5 bases, with 15 bases between them. The germline V gene encodes CDR1 LNHNV and CDR2 YYDKDF (reference sequence). The CDR3 totals 14 residues. CDR3 in amino acids: CATSPPVGETEAFF. In DNA form, the CDR3 reads TGTGCCACCAGCCCCCCCGTCGGGGAGACTGAAGCTTTCTTT.

This clone occurred many times. The genes are TRBV18 and TRBJ2-4, with 11 bases identical to TRBD2. The CDR3 is 16 amino acids. Germline loops: CDR1 KGHSH, CDR2 LQKENI. Losses at the gene ends were 3 bases for V and 4 bases for J; bases not matched to a gene: 5. Written as DNA, the CDR3 is TGTGCCAGCTCACCCATTAGCGGGAGGGAGAAAAACATTCAGTACTTC. Translation: CASSPISGREKNIQYF.

This clone was found a few times. This may stem from a read error, because a much larger clone lies one nucleotide away. Because it lacks the conserved phenylalanine or tryptophan at the end, this CDR3 is likely a read error. The J gene is TRBJ1-4, the V gene TRBV28, with 8 bases aligning to TRBD1. V shed 1 base, J shed 8 bases, and the junction held 9 bases outside the gene matches. The CDR3 totals 16 residues. Germline V gene data show CDR1 as MDHEN and CDR2 as SYDVKM. The chain's CDR3 is CASSLSGQGRLEKLFL. CDR3 nucleotides: TGTGCCAGCAGTTTATCCGGACAGGGAAGGTTGGAAAAACTGTTTCTT.

This clone was seen repeatedly, ten times or more. V and J are TRBV13 and TRBJ2-2; 13 bases fit TRBD2. V lost 5 bases to trimming and J lost 3 bases; unmatched junction nucleotides: 15. This CDR3 contains 20 residues. The germline V gene encodes CDR1 PRHDT and CDR2 FYEKMQ (reference sequence). Written as DNA, the CDR3 is TGTGCCAGCAGCCACCCGACGGGACTAGCGGGATGGTGGGACACCGGGGAGCTGTTTTTT. This sequence encodes CASSHPTGLAGWWDTGELFF.

This clone was picked up many times. A much larger clone lies a single base off, so this may be a read error. The chain employs TRBV6-1 and TRBJ2-7; D tentatively reads TRBD1 or TRBD2 (5 bases each). The length of the CDR3 is 17 residues. In germline, CDR1 is MNHNS, CDR2 SASEGT. V lost 7 bases and J 0 bases, leaving 22 bases between the germline ends. CDR3 sequence (DNA): TGTGCCAGCATCCCCGGACTCGGGACCGGCGGCTCCTACGAGCAGTACTTC. Its protein product is CASIPGLGTGGSYEQYF.

In its sample, this clone was seen a few times. This may be a read error, as it is one base from a much larger clone. The V and J genes are TRBV6-2 or TRBV6-3 and TRBJ1-4; D is unclear. Germline V gene lookup returns CDR1 MNHEY and CDR2 SVGEGT. This CDR3 region has 15 residues. The CDR3 DNA reads TGTGCCAGCAGTTACCTTGGACGGATTAATGAAGAACTGTTTTTT. Its protein is CASSYLGRINEELFF.

Many counts were recorded for this clone. The V and J genes are TRBV11-2 and TRBJ2-5; TRBD2 matches at 8 bases. V gave up 2 bases and J gave up 5 bases; unmatched junction bases: 1. The germline CDR1 and CDR2 sequences are SGHAT and FQNNGV. The length of the CDR3 is 13 residues. The CDR3 sequence is CASSLRLAETQYF. DNA for the CDR3: TGTGCCAGCAGCTTAAGACTAGCGGAGACCCAGTACTTC.

The rearrangement links TRBV12-3 or TRBV12-4 to TRBJ2-1, with D tentatively TRBD2 (6 bases). Trimming stripped 3 bases from V and 0 bases from J, with 18 bases between. The CDR3 totals 18 residues. The CDR3: CASSFNGWRVNSYNEQFF. CDR3 coding DNA: TGTGCCAGCAGTTTTAATGGCTGGAGGGTGAACTCCTACAATGAGCAGTTCTTC.

This clone was observed many times. This sequence joins TRBV15 and TRBJ1-2; possibly TRBD1 for D (5 bases). The CDR3 has 16 residues. CDR1 is LNHNV and CDR2 is YYDKDF in the germline V gene (reference sequence). The V end lost 0 bases, the J end lost 5 bases, and 16 bases lay between the germline ends. The CDR3 reads CATSRDLQTAVYGYTF. CDR3 in DNA: TGTGCCACCAGCAGAGATCTCCAGACAGCCGTTTATGGCTACACCTTC.

Many counts were recorded for this clone. This chain joins TRBV6-1 and TRBJ2-2, with D perhaps matching TRBD1 (6 bases). This CDR3 is built from 14 residues. V shed 4 bases and J shed 4 bases, with 10 bases lying between them. Germline CDR1 MNHNS, CDR2 SASEGT. The CDR3 reads CASSGKQGTGELFF. As DNA, the CDR3 is TGTGCCAGCAGTGGTAAACAGGGCACCGGGGAGCTGTTTTTT.